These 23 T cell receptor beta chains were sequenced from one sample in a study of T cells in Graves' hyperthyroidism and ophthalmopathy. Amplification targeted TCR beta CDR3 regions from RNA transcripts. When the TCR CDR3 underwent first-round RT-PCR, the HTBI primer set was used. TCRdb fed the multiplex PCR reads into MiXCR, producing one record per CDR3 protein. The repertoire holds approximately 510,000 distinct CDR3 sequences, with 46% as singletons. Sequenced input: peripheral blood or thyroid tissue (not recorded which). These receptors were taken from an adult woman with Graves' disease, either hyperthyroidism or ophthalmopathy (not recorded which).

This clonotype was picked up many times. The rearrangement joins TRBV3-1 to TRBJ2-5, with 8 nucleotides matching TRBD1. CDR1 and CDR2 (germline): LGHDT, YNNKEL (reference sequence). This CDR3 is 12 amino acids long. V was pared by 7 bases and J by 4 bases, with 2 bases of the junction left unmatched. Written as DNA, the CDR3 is TGTGCCAGCACCGACAGGGGAGAGACCCAGTACTTC. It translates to CASTDRGETQYF.

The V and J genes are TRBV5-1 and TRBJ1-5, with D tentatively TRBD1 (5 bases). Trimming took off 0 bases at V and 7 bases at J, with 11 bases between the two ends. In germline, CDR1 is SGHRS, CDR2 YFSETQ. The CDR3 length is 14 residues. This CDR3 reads CASSLGDGIQPQHF. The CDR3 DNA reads TGCGCCAGCAGCTTGGGGGACGGGATCCAGCCCCAGCATTTT. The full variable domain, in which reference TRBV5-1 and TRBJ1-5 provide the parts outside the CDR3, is KAGVTQTPRYLIKTRGQQVTLSCSPISGHRSVSWYQQTPGQGLQFLFEYFSETQRNKGNFPGRFSGRQFSNSRSEMNVSTLELGDSALYLCASSLGDGIQPQHFGDGTRLSIL.

The CDR3, as DNA: TGTGCCAGCAGCAAAGGGACTAGCGGGACCGAGCAGTACTTC. This encodes CASSKGTSGTEQYF. J is TRBJ2-7 and V is TRBV7-6, with TRBD2 matching 13 bases. This CDR3 has 14 residues. In germline, CDR1 is SGHVS, CDR2 FNYEAQ. V lost 5 bases to trimming and J lost 6 bases; unmatched junction nucleotides: 4.

The CDR3 sequence is CASSIANSGANVLTF. In DNA form, the CDR3 reads TGTGCCAGTAGTATAGCCAACTCTGGGGCCAACGTCCTGACTTTC. The chain employs TRBV19 and TRBJ2-6, with unresolved D. Trimming left V 1 base short and J 0 bases short, with 4 bases between. The CDR3 runs to 15 residues. Germline-derived CDR1 and CDR2 are LNHDA and SQIVND (reference sequence).

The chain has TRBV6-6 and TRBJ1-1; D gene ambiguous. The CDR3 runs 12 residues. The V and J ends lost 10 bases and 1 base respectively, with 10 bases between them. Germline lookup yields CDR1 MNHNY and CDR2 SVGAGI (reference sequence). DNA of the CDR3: TGTGCCACCAAAAACCCGAACACTGAAGCTTTCTTT. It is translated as CATKNPNTEAFF.

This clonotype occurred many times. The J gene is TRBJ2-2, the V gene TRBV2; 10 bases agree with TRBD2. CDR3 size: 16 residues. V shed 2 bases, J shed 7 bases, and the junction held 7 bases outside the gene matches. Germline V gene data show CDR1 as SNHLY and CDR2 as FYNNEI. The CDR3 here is CASSERASGGVGELFF. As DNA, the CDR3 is TGTGCCAGCAGTGAAAGGGCTAGCGGGGGCGTCGGGGAGCTGTTTTTT.

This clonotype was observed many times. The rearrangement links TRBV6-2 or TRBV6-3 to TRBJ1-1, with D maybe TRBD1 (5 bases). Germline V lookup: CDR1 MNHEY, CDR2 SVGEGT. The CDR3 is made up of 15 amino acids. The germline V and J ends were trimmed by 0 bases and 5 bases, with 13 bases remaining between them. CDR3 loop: CASSYSVRTNTEAFF. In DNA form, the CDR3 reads TGTGCCAGCAGTTACTCCGTCAGGACAAATACTGAAGCTTTCTTT.

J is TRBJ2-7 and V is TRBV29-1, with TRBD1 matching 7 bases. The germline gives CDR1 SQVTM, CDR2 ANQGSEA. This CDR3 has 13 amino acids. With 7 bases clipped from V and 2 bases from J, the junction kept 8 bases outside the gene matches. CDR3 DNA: TGCAGCGCAGGGACAGAAAGAACCTACGAGCAGTACTTC. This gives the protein CSAGTERTYEQYF.

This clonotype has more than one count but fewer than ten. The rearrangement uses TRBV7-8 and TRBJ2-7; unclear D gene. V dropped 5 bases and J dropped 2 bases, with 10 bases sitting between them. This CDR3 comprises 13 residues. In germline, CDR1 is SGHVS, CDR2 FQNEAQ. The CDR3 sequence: CASSSRAPYEQYF. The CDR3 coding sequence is TGTGCCAGCAGCAGCCGGGCTCCCTACGAGCAGTACTTC.

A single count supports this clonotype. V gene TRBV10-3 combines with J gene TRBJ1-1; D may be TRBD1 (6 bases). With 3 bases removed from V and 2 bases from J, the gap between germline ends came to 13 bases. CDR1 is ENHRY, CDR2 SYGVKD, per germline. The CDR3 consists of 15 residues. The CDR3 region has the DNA TGTGCCATCAGTGACAAGACAGGTTTCAACACTGAAGCTTTCTTT. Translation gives CAISDKTGFNTEAFF.

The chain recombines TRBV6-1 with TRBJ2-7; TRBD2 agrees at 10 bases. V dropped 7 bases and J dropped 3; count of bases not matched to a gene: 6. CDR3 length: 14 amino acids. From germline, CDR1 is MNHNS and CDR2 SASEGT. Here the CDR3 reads CASTGTSAYYEQYF. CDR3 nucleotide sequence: TGTGCCAGCACAGGGACTAGCGCCTACTACGAGCAGTACTTC.

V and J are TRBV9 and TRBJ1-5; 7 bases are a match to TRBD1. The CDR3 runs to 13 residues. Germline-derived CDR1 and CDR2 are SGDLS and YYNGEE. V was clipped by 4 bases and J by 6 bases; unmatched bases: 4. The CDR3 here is CASSTGDSQPQHF. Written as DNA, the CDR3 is TGTGCCAGCAGCACTGGGGACAGTCAGCCCCAGCATTTT.

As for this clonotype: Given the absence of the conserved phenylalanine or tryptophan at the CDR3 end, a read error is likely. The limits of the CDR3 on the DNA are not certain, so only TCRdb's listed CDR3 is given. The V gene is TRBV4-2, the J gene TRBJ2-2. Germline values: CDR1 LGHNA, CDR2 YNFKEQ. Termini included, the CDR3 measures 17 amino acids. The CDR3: CASSQDRGSINTGELLG.

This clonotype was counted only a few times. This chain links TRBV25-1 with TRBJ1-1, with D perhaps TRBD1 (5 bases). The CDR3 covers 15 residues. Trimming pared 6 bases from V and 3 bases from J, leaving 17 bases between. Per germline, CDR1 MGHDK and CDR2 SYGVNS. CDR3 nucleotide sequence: TGTGCCAGCAGCGTTGATCTGGGGGGAGACACTGAAGCTTTCTTT. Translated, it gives CASSVDLGGDTEAFF.

CDR3 sequence reads: CASSSGSPRVGNEQFF. The CDR3 nucleotides read TGTGCCAGCAGCTCAGGGAGCCCGAGGGTTGGTAATGAGCAGTTCTTC. The chain employs TRBV7-9 and TRBJ2-1, with D perhaps given as TRBD1 or TRBD2 (5 bases each). The CDR3 is made up of 16 amino acids. CDR1 and CDR2 (germline): SEHNR, FQNEAQ (reference sequence). V was pared by 4 bases and J by 7 bases, with 20 bases between.

The CDR3, as DNA: TGCAGCGGCAGGGGAGGGGGCATGAACACTGAAGCTTTCTTT. Its translation is CSGRGGGMNTEAFF. The J gene is TRBJ1-1, the V gene TRBV29-1; TRBD1 agrees at 7 bases. The CDR3 runs 14 residues. Per germline, CDR1 SQVTM and CDR2 ANQGSEA. The V segment lost 7 bases and the J segment 0 bases; nucleotides outside the gene matches: 8.

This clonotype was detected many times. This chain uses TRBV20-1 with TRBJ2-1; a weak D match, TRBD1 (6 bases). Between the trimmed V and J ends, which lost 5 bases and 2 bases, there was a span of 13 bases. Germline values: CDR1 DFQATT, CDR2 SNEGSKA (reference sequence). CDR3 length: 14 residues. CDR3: CSAYRDSAYNEQFF. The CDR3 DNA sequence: TGCAGTGCTTACAGGGATTCGGCCTACAATGAGCAGTTCTTC.

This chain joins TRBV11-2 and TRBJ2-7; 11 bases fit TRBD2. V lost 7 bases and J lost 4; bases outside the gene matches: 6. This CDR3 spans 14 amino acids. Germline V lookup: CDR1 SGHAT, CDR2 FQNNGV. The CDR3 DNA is TGTGCCAGCACCCAACTAGCGGGAGCTTACGAGCAGTACTTC. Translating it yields CASTQLAGAYEQYF.

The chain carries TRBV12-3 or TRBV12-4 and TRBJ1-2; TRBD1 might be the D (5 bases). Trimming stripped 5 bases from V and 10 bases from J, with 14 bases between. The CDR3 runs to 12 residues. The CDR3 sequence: CASSDRQGDYTF. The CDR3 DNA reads TGTGCCAGCAGTGATAGGCAGGGCGACTACACCTTC.

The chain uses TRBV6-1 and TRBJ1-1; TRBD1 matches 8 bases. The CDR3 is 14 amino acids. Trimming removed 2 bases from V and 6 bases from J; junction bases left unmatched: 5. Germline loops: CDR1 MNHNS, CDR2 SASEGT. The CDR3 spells CASSEQGAASEAFF. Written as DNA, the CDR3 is TGTGCCAGCAGTGAACAGGGGGCAGCGTCTGAAGCTTTCTTT.

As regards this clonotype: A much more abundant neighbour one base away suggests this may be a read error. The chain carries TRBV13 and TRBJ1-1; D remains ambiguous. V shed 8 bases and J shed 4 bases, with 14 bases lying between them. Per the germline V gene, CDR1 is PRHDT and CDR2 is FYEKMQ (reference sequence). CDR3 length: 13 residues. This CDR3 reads CASRFRRATEAFF. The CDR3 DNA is TGTGCCAGCCGTTTCAGGCGGGCCACTGAAGCTTTCTTT.

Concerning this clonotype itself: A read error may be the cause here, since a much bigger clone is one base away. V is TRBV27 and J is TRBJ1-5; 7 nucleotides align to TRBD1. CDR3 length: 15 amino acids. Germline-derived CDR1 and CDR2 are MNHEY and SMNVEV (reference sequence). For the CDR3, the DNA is TGTACCAGCAGTTCACAGGGGATGGGCAATCAGCCCCAGCATTTT. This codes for CTSSSQGMGNQPQHF.

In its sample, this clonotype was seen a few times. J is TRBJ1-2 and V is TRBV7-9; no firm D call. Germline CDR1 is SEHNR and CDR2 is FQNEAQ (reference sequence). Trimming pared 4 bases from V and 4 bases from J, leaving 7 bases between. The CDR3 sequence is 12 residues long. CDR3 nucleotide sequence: TGTGCCAGCAGCTACAAAACCTATGGCTACACCTTC. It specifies CASSYKTYGYTF.